The subject of this entry is one T cell receptor (beta chain). The data are from a study of blood T cell repertoires in COVID-19. Study-level background: Both acute and convalescent COVID-19 samples were obtained from the United States, Italy and Spain. T cells, B-cell-depleted T cells, or PBMCs supplied cDNA or gDNA.

Original handling: Amplification of reference gene primers provided the estimated nucleated cell counts. Clones were sequenced by immunoSEQ multiplex PCR, and TCRdb holds only the in-frame ones, with some missing. The D gene and trimming were derived from the DNA, and the V and J assignments and clone size from that table. The sample consists of around 65,000 clones, approximately 80% of them appearing once. V shed 2 bases and J shed 6 bases, with 12 bases lying between them. Germline CDR1 is SGHKS and CDR2 is YYEKEE (reference sequence). There are 14 residues in the CDR3. The chain couples TRBV5-5 to TRBJ2-1; D may be TRBD2 (5 bases). What was sequenced was peripheral blood. The clonotype comes from a woman in her fifties or sixties with active or convalescent COVID-19. The CDR3 nucleotides are TGTGCCAGCAGCTTTGGCCTAGCAGGCAATGAGCAGTTCTTC. It translates to CASSFGLAGNEQFF.